These 14 T cell receptor beta chains were sequenced from one sample in a study of OX40 agonist ivuxolimab in advanced cancers. The assay was immunoSEQ multiplex PCR, and TCRdb's table has in-frame clones only and misses some. This table has 20,000 to 25,000 clones, around 76% appearing once. Sequenced here: CD4+ or CD8+ T cells sorted from blood, sampled in a trial of the OX40 agonist ivuxolimab. The receptors were gathered from an adult with an advanced solid tumor such as melanoma, head and neck, liver or kidney cancer.

The rearrangement links TRBV11-3 to TRBJ2-3, with 13 bases that match TRBD2. The CDR3 totals 15 residues. Germline V gene sequence: CDR1 SGHNT, CDR2 YENEEA. V lost 5 bases to trimming and J lost 7 bases; unmatched junction nucleotides: 6. For the CDR3, the DNA is TGTGCCAGCAGCCTACTAGCGGGGGGGCCAAATACGCAGTATTTT. Translation gives CASSLLAGGPNTQYF.

This CDR3 is CASSLALGSADTQYF. CDR3 DNA sequence: TGTGCCAGCAGCTTGGCCCTAGGAAGCGCAGATACGCAGTATTTT. This chain links TRBV5-5 with TRBJ2-3, with no clear D. V was trimmed by 0 bases and J by 4 bases, leaving 12 bases between them. CDR1 is SGHKS, CDR2 YYEKEE, per germline (reference sequence). This CDR3 has 15 residues.

V gene TRBV7-2 combines with J gene TRBJ2-3; TRBD2 matches at 11 bases. J lost 6 bases, V lost 1 base, and 6 bases had no gene match. The CDR3 is 16 amino acids. Germline V gene data show CDR1 as SGHTA and CDR2 as FQGNSA. The chain's CDR3 is CASSLVIAGGRDTQYF. In nucleotides, the CDR3 is TGTGCCAGCAGCTTAGTGATAGCGGGGGGGCGGGATACGCAGTATTTT.

The V call is TRBV19, the J call TRBJ1-2; the D gene is possibly TRBD1 (5 bases). The CDR3 length is 15 residues. Between the trimmed V and J ends, which lost 0 bases and 0 bases, there was a span of 8 bases. The germline V gene encodes CDR1 LNHDA and CDR2 SQIVND (reference sequence). For the CDR3, the DNA is TGTGCCAGTAGTATAGATCCGGGACCTAACTATGGCTACACCTTC. Protein sequence: CASSIDPGPNYGYTF.

The chain has TRBV7-9 and TRBJ2-7; D might be TRBD2 (6 bases). CDR1 SEHNR and CDR2 FQNEAQ come from the germline V gene (reference sequence). V lost 3 bases and J lost 2, with 11 bases in between. This CDR3 has 14 residues. The chain's CDR3 is CASSFSGFTYEQYF. The CDR3 DNA is TGTGCCAGCAGCTTTAGCGGTTTTACCTACGAGCAGTACTTC.

The chain carries TRBV30 and TRBJ1-6; 8 bases align to TRBD1. J was trimmed by 7 bases and V by 8 bases; bases with no gene match: 16. From germline, CDR1 is GTSNPN and CDR2 SVGIG (reference sequence). CDR3 size: 16 residues. CDR3 loop: CAVGKRQGTRNSPLHF. CDR3 DNA sequence: TGTGCCGTTGGGAAGAGACAGGGGACTAGGAATTCACCCCTCCACTTT.

The chain couples TRBV7-9 to TRBJ1-1, with D unclear. V was clipped by 2 bases and J by 3 bases, with 4 bases between them. CDR1 and CDR2 (germline): SEHNR, FQNEAQ (reference sequence). This CDR3 has 12 amino acids. In DNA, the CDR3 is TGTGCCAGCAGCTTAATGGACACTGAAGCTTTCTTT. Protein product: CASSLMDTEAFF.

With regard to this clone: Different DNA sequences within this sample yield the same CDR3. The J gene is TRBJ2-5, the V gene TRBV9, with no clear D. The CDR3 covers 13 residues. The germline V gene encodes CDR1 SGDLS and CDR2 YYNGEE. V dropped 0 bases and J dropped 1 base, with 4 bases sitting between them. This CDR3 is CASSVARQETQYF. CDR3 sequence (DNA): TGTGCCAGCAGCGTAGCCCGCCAAGAGACCCAGTACTTC.

The genes are TRBV6-4 and TRBJ1-5, with D unclear. This CDR3 has 13 residues. Trimming removed 5 bases at V and 7 bases at J, with 12 bases between. Germline CDR1 and CDR2: MRHNA and SNTAGT. The DNA for the CDR3 is TGTGCCAGCAGTCCTGGGGAGGCCCAGCCCCAGCATTTT. Translated, it gives CASSPGEAQPQHF.

CDR3 DNA sequence: TGTGCCAGCAGCAGAAGGACAGGGGGTGGCTACACCTTC. As protein: CASSRRTGGGYTF. The chain links TRBV7-2 to TRBJ1-2; TRBD1 agrees at 10 bases. With V trimmed by 5 bases and J by 7 bases, 4 bases remained unmatched. This CDR3 is 13 amino acids long. CDR1 is SGHTA, CDR2 FQGNSA, per germline.

The V gene is TRBV27, the J gene TRBJ1-1; 7 bases are a match to TRBD1. Germline CDR1 and CDR2: MNHEY and SMNVEV (reference sequence). Germline trimming cut 0 bases from V and 4 bases from J; bases unmatched to any gene: 14. This CDR3 has 18 residues. The CDR3, as DNA: TGTGCCAGCAGTTTATCGAGGGGGCGCGATTGGGGGGCCACTGAAGCTTTCTTT. It codes for CASSLSRGRDWGATEAFF.

This clone was seen a single time. The J gene is TRBJ2-3, the V gene TRBV7-6; the D is unclear. Trimming took 3 bases from V and 8 from J, leaving 15 bases between them. The CDR3 has 14 residues. Per germline, CDR1 SGHVS and CDR2 FNYEAQ. The CDR3 sequence is CASSFSYQSGTQYF. CDR3 in DNA: TGTGCCAGCAGCTTCTCCTATCAGAGTGGTACGCAGTATTTT. The full variable domain, in which reference TRBV7-6 and TRBJ2-3 provide the parts outside the CDR3, is GAGVSQSPRYKVTKRGQDVALRCDPISGHVSLYWYRQALGQGPEFLTYFNYEAQQDKSGLPNDRFSAERPEGSISTLTIQRTEQRDSAMYRCASSFSYQSGTQYFGPGTRLTVL.

J is TRBJ1-2 and V is TRBV7-9; 9 bases are a match to TRBD1. With V trimmed by 7 bases and J by 0 bases, 9 bases remained unmatched. The germline V gene encodes CDR1 SEHNR and CDR2 FQNEAQ (reference sequence). CDR3 length: 16 amino acids. The CDR3 DNA reads TGTGCCAGCACCCCGGACAGGGGATACCCTAACTATGGCTACACCTTC. As protein: CASTPDRGYPNYGYTF.

The gene calls are TRBV7-2 and TRBJ2-1; D gene unclear. Looked up from germline, CDR1 is SGHTA and CDR2 is FQGNSA. V was shortened by 5 bases and J by 10 bases, with 6 bases between the two germline ends. CDR3 size: 10 residues. Here the CDR3 DNA reads TGTGCCAGCAGCCCGCCGGAGCAGTTCTTC. It encodes CASSPPEQFF.